What follows describes a single T cell receptor (beta chain). These data belong to a study of blood T cell repertoires in COVID-19. Clones were read by immunoSEQ multiplex PCR, and TCRdb kept only the in-frame ones, dropping some. There are roughly 110,000 clones in the sample; 75% to 90% occur only once, and about a fifth lies in the top ten. Per germline, CDR1 SGDLS and CDR2 YYNGEE. This CDR3 contains 13 residues. V dropped 3 bases and J dropped 5 bases, with 11 bases sitting between them. The TCR originated in a human donor with acute or convalescent COVID-19. The donor label of this sample is uncertain. Sequenced material: peripheral blood. The V gene is TRBV9, the J gene TRBJ1-2, with D perhaps TRBD1 (6 bases). CDR3 bases: TGTGCCAGCAGCGAACGCCAGGGGTATGGCTACACCTTC. It yields the protein CASSERQGYGYTF.